Each of the 8 T cell receptor beta chains below was sequenced from the same sample in a study of blood T cells in healthy people across ages. A second PCR, run for roughly 6 to 11 cycles, used a sample-barcoded 5' primer plus a J-beta primer mix. MiXCR was run by TCRdb on the 5' RACE reads, yielding one entry per CDR3 protein. The table lists about 1.8 million distinct CDR3 sequences, 49% of them singletons. The sequenced sample was blood. These TCRs come from a woman in her 40s in good health.

The V gene is TRBV4-1, the J gene TRBJ1-1; D is unresolved. The CDR3 is 16 amino acids. The germline CDR1 and CDR2 sequences are MGHRA and YSYEKL. Trimming took 0 bases from V and 0 from J, leaving 11 bases between them. CDR3 amino acids: CASSQDPTLMNTEAFF. The CDR3 DNA follows: TGCGCCAGCAGCCAAGATCCCACCTTGATGAACACTGAAGCTTTCTTT.

The gene calls are TRBV30 and TRBJ1-4; D is undetermined. From germline, CDR1 is GTSNPN and CDR2 SVGIG (reference sequence). The CDR3 has 14 amino acids. Trimming removed 1 base from V and 5 bases from J, with 11 bases in between. For the CDR3, the DNA is TGTGCCTGGAGTGCGCAGCAGAACAATGAAAAACTGTTTTTT. Amino acid sequence: CAWSAQQNNEKLFF.

The chain carries TRBV6-5 and TRBJ2-4; 8 bases agree with TRBD2. The last part of the DNA fits TRBJ2-7 better; the J call may be wrong. This CDR3 region has 14 residues. CDR1 and CDR2 (germline): MNHEY, SVGAGI. CDR3 coding DNA: TGTGCCAGCAGTCCCGGGGGGGAGGGGTACGAGCAGTACTTC. Translation: CASSPGGEGYEQYF.

V and J are TRBV25-1 and TRBJ2-2; D possibly corresponds to TRBD2 (6 bases). V shed 2 bases and J shed 3 bases, with 10 bases lying between them. Looked up from germline, CDR1 is MGHDK and CDR2 is SYGVNS. The CDR3 runs to 15 residues. The CDR3 here is CASSEGGIDTGELFF. The CDR3 bases are TGTGCCAGCAGTGAAGGAGGGATCGACACCGGGGAGCTGTTTTTT.

This clonotype occurred a few times. The rearrangement joins TRBV27 to TRBJ2-5; TRBD1 matches at 7 bases. The J call is doubtful: the DNA matches TRBJ2-7 better. Looked up from germline, CDR1 is MNHEY and CDR2 is SMNVEV (reference sequence). This CDR3 is 13 amino acids long. This CDR3 is CASSLYRGDEQYF. The CDR3 DNA reads TGTGCCAGCAGTTTATACAGGGGTGACGAGCAGTACTTC.

The chain links TRBV5-1 to TRBJ2-4; TRBD2 matches 10 bases. The J call may be wrong; the DNA end is better matched by TRBJ2-7. Germline assignment: CDR1 SGHRS and CDR2 YFSETQ. The CDR3 is 14 amino acids. CDR3 sequence reads: CASSLPSGGREQYF. CDR3 in DNA: TGCGCCAGCAGCTTACCTAGCGGGGGTCGCGAGCAGTACTTC.

This clonotype was observed a few times. This sequence joins TRBV7-9 and TRBJ2-1; no definite D call. Germline-derived CDR1 and CDR2 are SEHNR and FQNEAQ (reference sequence). V was trimmed by 0 bases and J by 7 bases, leaving 4 bases between them. This CDR3 region has 12 residues. For the CDR3, the DNA is TGTGCCAGCAGCTTAGCCAGTAATGAGCAGTTCTTC. Protein sequence: CASSLASNEQFF.

This clonotype was found a few times. CDR3 DNA sequence: TGTGCCAGCAGTTTATCGATCAGTGTCTCTGGGGCCAACGTCCTGACTTTC. This gives the protein CASSLSISVSGANVLTF. This chain connects TRBV27 to TRBJ2-6; D remains ambiguous. The V end lost 0 bases, the J end lost 0 bases, and 9 bases lay between the germline ends. Germline CDR1 and CDR2: MNHEY and SMNVEV (reference sequence). This CDR3 contains 17 residues.